The 10 T cell receptor beta chains below all came from one sample that was sequenced in a study of early stage breast cancer tumors. The method was immunoSEQ multiplex PCR; TCRdb's version includes in-frame clones alone and lacks a portion of them. The sample lists about 11,000 clones, approximately 72% occurring once. The specimen was breast tumor tissue. The receptors originated from a person aged 35 to 50 with breast cancer.

CDR3 in DNA: TGCAGCGTTGAAGATCTGGGGAACTATGGCTACACCTTC. Translated, it gives CSVEDLGNYGYTF. The rearrangement links TRBV29-1 to TRBJ1-2, with D hard to call. Deletions cut 0 bases from V and 2 bases from J, with 7 bases between. The CDR3 runs to 13 residues. Per germline, CDR1 SQVTM and CDR2 ANQGSEA.

This rearrangement joins TRBV2 to TRBJ2-3; 10 positions agree with TRBD1. Germline assignment: CDR1 SNHLY and CDR2 FYNNEI. This CDR3 comprises 16 residues. V shed 6 bases, J shed 4 bases, and the junction held 10 bases outside the gene matches. In DNA, the CDR3 is TGTGCCAGCAGGGCCGGACAGGGGGTGGCCGCAGATACGCAGTATTTT. This codes for CASRAGQGVAADTQYF.

CDR3 residues: CASSRTSGSYEQYF. CDR3 DNA: TGTGCCAGCAGCCGGACTAGCGGGAGTTACGAGCAGTACTTC. The V and J genes are TRBV4-2 and TRBJ2-7, with TRBD2 identical over 13 bases. This CDR3 is built from 14 residues. With 4 bases clipped from V and 4 bases from J, the junction kept 1 base outside the gene matches. CDR1 LGHNA and CDR2 YNFKEQ come from the germline V gene.

The gene calls are TRBV4-2 and TRBJ1-3; no reliable D call. Germline values: CDR1 LGHNA, CDR2 YNFKEQ. The CDR3 totals 16 residues. V lost 0 bases and J 0 bases, leaving 9 bases between the germline ends. This CDR3 is CASSQETSTSGNTIYF. The CDR3 DNA follows: TGTGCCAGCAGCCAAGAAACTTCCACCTCTGGAAACACCATATATTTT.

By share, this clone counts as medium-sized. The rearrangement uses TRBV5-1 and TRBJ1-2; D remains ambiguous. The germline V gene encodes CDR1 SGHRS and CDR2 YFSETQ. The length of the CDR3 is 15 residues. Trimming left V 0 bases short and J 0 bases short, with 9 bases between. CDR3 nucleotides: TGCGCCAGCAGCTTGGCCTCCGGATCTAACTATGGCTACACCTTC. It is translated as CASSLASGSNYGYTF.

Only one count was recorded for this clone. The chain employs TRBV6-5 and TRBJ2-2; 8 bases map to TRBD2. The CDR3 sequence is 15 residues long. After removal of 5 bases from V and 5 bases from J, the junction contained 7 bases not matched to a gene. Germline loops: CDR1 MNHEY, CDR2 SVGAGI. CDR3 DNA sequence: TGTGCCAGCAGTCCCCGTTTAGCGGGAACCGGGGAGCTGTTTTTT. Encoded protein: CASSPRLAGTGELFF.

This clone was seen more than once but under ten times. The V gene is TRBV19, the J gene TRBJ2-1, with D perhaps TRBD1 (5 bases). Germline CDR1 is LNHDA and CDR2 is SQIVND (reference sequence). V was trimmed by 8 bases and J by 5 bases, leaving 22 bases between them. This CDR3 contains 16 residues. The CDR3, as DNA: TGTGCCAGTTCGGGCACCAGGGATGCGGTAGACAATGAGCAGTTCTTC. Its translation: CASSGTRDAVDNEQFF.

V gene TRBV2 combines with J gene TRBJ2-3, with 9 nucleotides matching TRBD2. This CDR3 has 16 residues. The V and J ends lost 3 bases and 1 base, in that order; junction bases with no gene match: 5. The germline V gene encodes CDR1 SNHLY and CDR2 FYNNEI. The CDR3 spells CASSDKAGGGTDTQYF. CDR3 coding DNA: TGTGCCAGCAGTGACAAAGCGGGAGGTGGCACAGATACGCAGTATTTT.

This clone is medium-sized. The germline gene is not matched at one end of the junction; a read error may be the cause. The chain links TRBV13 to TRBJ2-7; 8 bases line up with TRBD1. The CDR3 consists of 13 residues. Germline CDR1 and CDR2: PRHDT and FYEKMQ (reference sequence). The CDR3 loop is CASSTPLDRVFFF. The CDR3 nucleotides read TGTGCCAGCAGCACACCCCTGGACAGGGTGTTTTTCTTC.

The chain carries TRBV7-9 and TRBJ1-5; D gene uncertain. Germline CDR1 is SEHNR and CDR2 is FQNEAQ (reference sequence). This CDR3 region has 14 residues. The V and J ends lost 1 base and 4 bases respectively, with 8 bases between them. The CDR3 DNA reads as TGTGCCAGCAGCTTAGGGTTGGAGAATCAGCCCCAGCATTTT. Its translation is CASSLGLENQPQHF.